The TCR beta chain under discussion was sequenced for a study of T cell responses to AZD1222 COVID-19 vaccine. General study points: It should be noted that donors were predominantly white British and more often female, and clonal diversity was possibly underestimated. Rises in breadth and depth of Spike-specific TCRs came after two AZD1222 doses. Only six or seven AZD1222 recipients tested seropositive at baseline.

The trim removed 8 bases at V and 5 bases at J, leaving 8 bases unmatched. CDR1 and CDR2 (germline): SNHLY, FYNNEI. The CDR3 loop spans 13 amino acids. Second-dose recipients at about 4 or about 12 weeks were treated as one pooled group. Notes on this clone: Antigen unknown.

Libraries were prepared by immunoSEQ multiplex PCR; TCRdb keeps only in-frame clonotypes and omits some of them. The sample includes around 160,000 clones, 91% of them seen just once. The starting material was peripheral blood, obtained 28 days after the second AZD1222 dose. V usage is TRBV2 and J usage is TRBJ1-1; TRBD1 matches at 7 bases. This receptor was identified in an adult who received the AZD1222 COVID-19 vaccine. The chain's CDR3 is CASQGGGQTEAFF. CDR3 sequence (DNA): TGTGCCAGCCAGGGAGGGGGCCAAACTGAAGCTTTCTTT.